This T cell receptor beta chain was sequenced in a study of blood T cell repertoires in COVID-19. Study summary: COVID-19 samples collected from the United States, Italy and Spain covered acute and convalescent phases. Sources were T cells, B-cell-depleted T cells, or PBMCs; the material itself was cDNA or gDNA.

In the original analysis: How many nucleated cells were present was estimated from reference gene primer amplification. Libraries were prepared by immunoSEQ multiplex PCR; TCRdb keeps only in-frame clonotypes and omits some of them. V and J calls plus clone size are reproduced from that table; the DNA served to infer D and trimming. The data show about 200,000 clones, with about 88% seen just once and around 24% held by the top ten. The age range of participants was about 18 to 90 years, with residence in roughly 25 US areas. The CDR3 has 18 residues. The germline V gene has CDR1 SGDLS and CDR2 YYNGEE. After removal of 2 bases from V and 1 base from J, the junction contained 4 bases not matched to a gene.

The chain recombines TRBV9 with TRBJ2-2; 14 bases align to TRBD2. The TCR originated in a woman aged 40 to 50 in a cohort exposed to, infected with or recovered from COVID-19 (not recorded which). Source material: PBMCs or T cells enriched from blood (not recorded which). CDR3 amino acids: CASSVYGTSGGNTGELFF. CDR3 sequence (DNA): TGTGCCAGCAGCGTCTACGGGACTAGCGGGGGGAACACCGGGGAGCTGTTTTTT.